Listed below are T cell receptor beta chains from one sample, sequenced in a study of shared clonotypes between healthy human individuals. Repertoires were generated with immunoSEQ multiplex PCR, while TCRdb's copy carries only in-frame clones and drops some. The sample lists around 1,900,000 clones; about 93% were seen once. The sequenced sample was naive CD8+ T cells from PBMCs. All receptors come from a man younger than 30 in good health. Some clones in this sample may be carry-over from other donors' samples. The CDR3 runs from the conserved cysteine through the conserved F or W. The D gene is left open where the match is weak. Not every row has a clone size; where given, it reads once, few, many or a size class.

TRBJ1-3	NA	TRBV6-6	once	CASSSLGNSGNTIYF	TGTGCCAGCAGTTCTCTTGGTAACTCTGGAAACACCATATATTTT
TRBJ2-1	TRBD1	TRBV2	once	CASSDRQGTNEQFF	TGTGCCAGCAGTGATAGACAGGGGACGAATGAGCAGTTCTTC
TRBJ2-7	TRBD2	TRBV19	NA	CASSPPTSGRSEQYF	TGTGCCAGTAGTCCCCCGACTAGCGGGAGAAGCGAGCAGTACTTC
TRBJ1-3	NA	TRBV9	NA	CASSVGTALGIHSGNTIYF	TGTGCCAGCAGCGTAGGCACAGCCCTAGGAATACACTCTGGAAACACCATATATTTT
TRBJ2-2	NA	TRBV28	NA	CASSPRAWGGTGELFF	TGTGCCAGCAGTCCCCGGGCTTGGGGTGGGACCGGGGAGCTGTTTTTT
TRBJ2-7	TRBD2	TRBV7-8	NA	CASSLFASGSYEQYF	TGTGCCAGCAGCTTATTTGCTAGCGGATCCTACGAGCAGTACTTC
TRBJ2-2	TRBD2	TRBV27	NA	CASNPGTSGRNGELFF	TGTGCCAGCAACCCCGGGACTAGCGGGAGAAACGGGGAGCTGTTTTTT
TRBJ2-7	NA	TRBV27	NA	CASSYRGYEQYF	TGTGCCAGCAGTTACCGGGGTTACGAGCAGTACTTC
TRBJ1-5	NA	TRBV9	NA	CASSAGDNQPQHF	TGTGCCAGCAGCGCCGGGGACAATCAGCCCCAGCATTTT
TRBJ2-2	NA	TRBV5-8	NA	CASSFSDPGGGLFF	TGTGCCAGCAGCTTTTCTGACCCGGGCGGTGGGCTGTTTTTT
TRBJ2-7	NA	TRBV19	NA	CASRGAGQSSYEQYF	TGTGCCAGCCGGGGGGCGGGACAAAGCTCCTACGAGCAGTACTTC
TRBJ2-3	TRBD2	TRBV13	once	CASRATSVPDTQYF	TGTGCCAGCAGGGCGACTAGCGTCCCAGATACGCAGTATTTT
TRBJ1-4	NA	TRBV10-1	NA	CASSDLQGPGEKLFF	TGCGCCAGCAGTGATCTTCAGGGGCCGGGAGAAAAACTGTTTTTT
TRBJ1-3	NA	TRBV28	NA	CASSRDRRSGNTIYF	TGTGCCAGCAGTCGGGACCGGCGATCTGGAAACACCATATATTTT
TRBJ2-1	TRBD1	TRBV27	NA	CASSLLTGTGDNEQFF	TGTGCCAGCAGTTTATTGACCGGGACAGGGGACAATGAGCAGTTCTTC
TRBJ2-7	NA	TRBV7-9	NA	CASSLNIPYEQYF	TGTGCCAGCAGCCTAAACATACCCTACGAGCAGTACTTC
TRBJ2-7	TRBD2	TRBV9	few	CASSHGEGTYEQYF	TGTGCCAGCAGCCACGGGGAGGGGACCTACGAGCAGTACTTC
TRBJ2-7	NA	TRBV10-3	NA	CAISESGSGKAHEQYF	TGTGCCATCAGTGAGTCAGGGTCAGGGAAGGCCCACGAGCAGTACTTC
TRBJ2-7	NA	TRBV6-6	NA	CASSYSIAREQYF	TGTGCCAGCAGTTACTCGATTGCGCGCGAGCAGTACTTC
TRBJ1-1	NA	TRBV18	NA	CASSPGTLGSTEAFF	TGTGCCAGCTCACCAGGGACACTGGGATCCACTGAAGCTTTCTTT
TRBJ2-7	NA	TRBV2	NA	CASTVRLDEQYF	TGTGCCAGCACCGTCAGGCTGGACGAGCAGTACTTC
TRBJ2-7	NA	TRBV7-9	NA	CASSLPGGSYEQYF	TGTGCCAGCAGCCTCCCCGGAGGATCCTACGAGCAGTACTTC